This TCR beta chain comes out of a study of T cells in Graves' hyperthyroidism and ophthalmopathy. Study-wide findings and caveats: Most clonotypes expanded in the thyroid (above 0.001) were also present in blood.

This CDR3 spans 14 amino acids. Germline CDR1 is SGDLS and CDR2 is YYNGEE. V lost 3 bases, J lost 2 bases, and 10 bases lay in between. Among ophthalmopathy patients, the Clinical Activity Score reached at least 3, the NOSPECS grade reached at least 4, and duration remained under 3 months. Those patients with uncontrolled infection, other autoimmune disease, pregnancy or lactation were excluded. PBMCs were sourced from approximately 10 ml fresh peripheral blood. The CDR3 regions of TCR beta were amplified from RNA transcripts. The HTBI primer set served for first-round RT-PCR of the TCR CDR3. TCRdb fed the multiplex PCR reads into MiXCR, producing one record per CDR3 protein. This sample carries under 500,000 distinct CDR3 sequences, over 11% of them seen once, and the ten largest clones take under 30%. As concerns this clonotype: The antigen is not known.

Sequenced: blood. This TCR was sampled from a man between 45 and 60 years old with Graves' ophthalmopathy. The rearrangement uses TRBV9 and TRBJ2-3, with D uncertain. CDR3 coding DNA: TGTGCCAGCAGCGACAAGATCGTCACAGATACGCAGTATTTT. It specifies CASSDKIVTDTQYF.